Sequencing of this T cell receptor beta chain was carried out in a study of blood T cell repertoires in COVID-19. Study in general: Sources were T cells, B-cell-depleted T cells, or PBMCs; the material itself was cDNA or gDNA.

This clone has just one count. As originally analysed: Cell counts per sample came from amplifying reference gene primers. This table comes from immunoSEQ multiplex PCR, and its TCRdb copy is limited to in-frame clones, with some not included. Clone size and the V and J calls come from that table; the DNA yielded D and trimming. The profile shows a few hundred thousand clones, more than 75% of them singletons. The V segment lost 5 bases and the J segment 2 bases; nucleotides outside the gene matches: 4. The CDR3 consists of 16 residues. The germline gives CDR1 SEHNR, CDR2 FQNEAQ (reference sequence). The sequenced sample consisted of peripheral blood. The receptor comes from a woman in her twenties or thirties with COVID-19, enrolled during active disease. The rearrangement uses TRBV7-9 and TRBJ2-2; TRBD2 aligns across 11 bases. The CDR3 bases are TGTGCCAGCAGCGGGGGACTAGCGGCCAACACCGGGGAGCTGTTTTTT. Its translation: CASSGGLAANTGELFF.